The 21 T cell receptor beta chains given below trace back to one sample, sequenced in a study. One entry per CDR3 protein results from TCRdb running MiXCR on the 5' RACE reads. The profile shows about 42,000 distinct CDR3 sequences, 30% of them singletons. Input material: tumor-infiltrating memory CD4+ T cells sorted from the breast tumor. Subset described: memory CD4+ T cells, CD4+CD45RO+CD25-. The receptors originated from a female donor with breast cancer.

Only a few counts were recorded for this clonotype. The CDR3 protein is CSAARDRGSYEQYF. In nucleotides, the CDR3 is TGCAGTGCTGCCCGGGACAGGGGATCCTACGAGCAGTACTTC. The chain is built from TRBV20-1 and TRBJ2-7; 10 bases are a match to TRBD1. This CDR3 has 14 residues. The V segment lost 5 bases and the J segment 1 base; nucleotides outside the gene matches: 5. From germline, CDR1 is DFQATT and CDR2 SNEGSKA (reference sequence).

The genes are TRBV12-3 or TRBV12-4 and TRBJ1-4; D remains ambiguous. The CDR3 loop spans 15 amino acids. V was clipped by 5 bases and J by 10 bases, with 20 bases between them. CDR3 sequence: CASSRWPKEMVKLFF. CDR3 DNA sequence: TGTGCCAGCAGTAGGTGGCCAAAGGAGATGGTAAAACTGTTTTTT.

The V gene is TRBV7-9, the J gene TRBJ1-1; D ambiguous. Germline V gene sequence: CDR1 SEHNR, CDR2 FQNEAQ (reference sequence). V was cut by 5 bases and J by 1 base, with 14 bases left in between. There are 15 residues in the CDR3. CDR3 region: CASSPTRLGNTEAFF. The CDR3 DNA is TGTGCCAGCAGCCCAACAAGGTTGGGGAACACTGAAGCTTTCTTT.

At least ten counts were recorded for this clonotype. The V gene is TRBV2, the J gene TRBJ1-1; no reliable D call. The CDR3 is 16 residues long. Germline V lookup: CDR1 SNHLY, CDR2 FYNNEI. V lost 3 bases and J lost 1, with 15 bases in between. DNA of the CDR3: TGTGCCAGCAGTGAGGGAATAAGTGGGAGGAACACTGAAGCTTTCTTT. Encoded protein: CASSEGISGRNTEAFF.

This chain connects TRBV12-3 or TRBV12-4 to TRBJ2-7; D ambiguous. The V end lost 6 bases, the J end lost 7 bases, and 13 bases lay between the germline ends. The CDR3 is 12 residues long. DNA for the CDR3: TGTGCCAGCAGCCGGGTAGGAACTGAGCAGTACTTC. Its translation: CASSRVGTEQYF.

The V and J genes are TRBV20-1 and TRBJ2-2; no clear D gene. The length of the CDR3 is 14 residues. Looked up from germline, CDR1 is DFQATT and CDR2 is SNEGSKA (reference sequence). V lost 5 bases to trimming and J lost 4 bases, with 14 bases between them. CDR3 region: CSAATGPPTGELFF. The CDR3 DNA follows: TGCAGTGCTGCAACCGGACCCCCCACCGGGGAGCTGTTTTTT.

J is TRBJ1-5 and V is TRBV20-1, with 7 bases matching TRBD1. In germline, CDR1 is DFQATT, CDR2 SNEGSKA (reference sequence). This CDR3 comprises 15 residues. With V trimmed by 6 bases and J by 0 bases, 8 bases remained unmatched. The chain's CDR3 is CSAKYRGYSNQPQHF. CDR3 DNA: TGCAGTGCGAAATACAGGGGCTATAGCAATCAGCCCCAGCATTTT.

In DNA form, the CDR3 reads TGTGCCCGTACCACAGGGAGCCGCCTTGAAGCTTTCTTT. Encoded protein: CARTTGSRLEAFF. V gene TRBV30 combines with J gene TRBJ1-1, with a weak D call TRBD1 (6 bases). V was cut by 8 bases and J by 7 bases, with 20 bases left in between. The CDR3 consists of 13 residues. Germline values: CDR1 GTSNPN, CDR2 SVGIG (reference sequence).

The chain carries TRBV6-5 and TRBJ2-7, with 10 bases lining up with TRBD1. J lost 3 bases, V lost 7 bases, and 12 bases had no gene match. Germline CDR1 reads MNHEY; CDR2 reads SVGAGI. This CDR3 comprises 16 residues. The CDR3 DNA reads as TGTGCCAGCACTATTTCTGGACAGGGGGGTTACTACGAGCAGTACTTC. It translates to CASTISGQGGYYEQYF.

The chain employs TRBV9 and TRBJ1-1; the D is unclear. Germline CDR1 is SGDLS and CDR2 is YYNGEE. This CDR3 region has 14 residues. V was shortened by 3 bases and J by 4 bases, with 13 bases between the two germline ends. The CDR3 sequence: CASSADTTPTEAFF. The CDR3 bases are TGTGCCAGCAGCGCCGACACTACCCCCACTGAAGCTTTCTTT.

A few counts support this clonotype. The chain recombines TRBV12-3 or TRBV12-4 with TRBJ1-2; TRBD1 matches 8 bases. Trimming took 6 bases from V and 8 from J; bases not matched to a gene: 8. The CDR3 runs to 13 residues. CDR3 residues: CASSPDRVSGYTF. In DNA, the CDR3 is TGTGCCAGCAGCCCGGACAGGGTTAGCGGCTACACCTTC.

There are a few counts of this clonotype. The chain is built from TRBV12-3 or TRBV12-4 and TRBJ2-2; no firm D call. Between the trimmed V and J ends, which lost 0 bases and 3 bases, there was a span of 11 bases. The CDR3 extends over 16 amino acids. The CDR3 DNA reads as TGTGCCAGCAGTTTAGCATTGGCACCTTACACCGGGGAGCTGTTTTTT. Translating gives CASSLALAPYTGELFF.

Notes on this clonotype: A much bigger clone sits one base away, suggesting this may be a read error. The DNA of the CDR3 is TGCAGTGCTAGAGCCCGGGGCGACATCTACAATGAGCAGTTCTTC. Its protein product is CSARARGDIYNEQFF. The chain recombines TRBV20-1 with TRBJ2-1; the D gene could be TRBD1 or TRBD2 (5 bases each). The CDR3 is 15 residues long. CDR1 DFQATT and CDR2 SNEGSKA come from the germline V gene (reference sequence). V lost 1 base and J lost 3, with 13 bases in between.

This chain connects TRBV4-1 to TRBJ2-7; D is uncertain. Germline V lookup: CDR1 MGHRA, CDR2 YSYEKL. V was shortened by 1 base and J by 4 bases, with 8 bases between the two germline ends. This CDR3 has 13 residues. CDR3 nucleotide sequence: TGCGCCAGCAGCCAAGTCTGGAGTTACGAGCAGTACTTC. Translated: CASSQVWSYEQYF.

The chain recombines TRBV4-1 with TRBJ2-2, with D tentatively TRBD1 (6 bases). This CDR3 spans 15 amino acids. Germline-derived CDR1 and CDR2 are MGHRA and YSYEKL. Trimming pared 1 base from V and 5 bases from J, leaving 11 bases between. The CDR3 sequence is CASSQGPTGTGELFF. The CDR3 DNA reads as TGCGCCAGCAGCCAAGGGCCTACAGGGACCGGGGAGCTGTTTTTT.

This clonotype was recorded a few times. The V call is TRBV12-3 or TRBV12-4, the J call TRBJ1-1, with 7 bases that match TRBD1. There are 14 residues in the CDR3. V lost 3 bases to trimming and J lost 1 base; unmatched junction nucleotides: 2. In DNA, the CDR3 is TGTGCCAGCAGTTTCGACAGGGCGAACACTGAAGCTTTCTTT. It codes for CASSFDRANTEAFF.

This clonotype was observed a few times. The V and J genes are TRBV9 and TRBJ2-1; perhaps D is TRBD1 or TRBD2 (6 bases each). The CDR3 is 18 amino acids. Per germline, CDR1 SGDLS and CDR2 YYNGEE. Trimming removed 0 bases at V and 1 base at J, with 17 bases between. The DNA of the CDR3 is TGTGCCAGCAGCGTAGATCCCCATAGCGGACAGTCCTACAATGAGCAGTTCTTC. Protein sequence: CASSVDPHSGQSYNEQFF.

This clonotype was recorded a few times. The chain combines TRBV7-2 with TRBJ1-5, with D hard to call. Germline V gives CDR1 SGHTA, CDR2 FQGNSA. V dropped 5 bases and J dropped 7 bases, with 15 bases sitting between them. The CDR3 consists of 14 residues. The CDR3 loop is CASSEQPVDQPQHF. CDR3 DNA sequence: TGTGCCAGCAGCGAACAGCCGGTGGACCAGCCCCAGCATTTT.

In this sample, this clonotype turned up a few times. The chain links TRBV6-5 to TRBJ2-7; D possibly corresponds to TRBD2 (7 bases). Per germline, CDR1 MNHEY and CDR2 SVGAGI. The CDR3 contains 17 residues. V shed 2 bases and J shed 6 bases, with 23 bases lying between them. CDR3 loop: CASSYLLGGGGVGEQYF. The CDR3, as DNA: TGTGCCAGCAGTTACCTTCTCGGTGGGGGGGGCGTAGGCGAGCAGTACTTC.

As concerns this clonotype: A much larger clone sits a single nucleotide away, making a read error possible. Because it lacks the conserved phenylalanine or tryptophan at the end, this CDR3 is likely a read error. V usage is TRBV5-1 and J usage is TRBJ2-7; 10 bases line up with TRBD1. This CDR3 has 16 amino acids. Germline CDR1 and CDR2: SGHRS and YFSETQ. With V trimmed by 3 bases and J by 4 bases, 10 bases remained unmatched. The CDR3 spells CASSYSGTGERYEQYL. DNA of the CDR3: TGCGCCAGCAGCTATTCCGGGACAGGGGAAAGGTACGAGCAGTACTTA.

The chain links TRBV15 to TRBJ2-3; 8 bases map to TRBD2. The germline V gene encodes CDR1 LNHNV and CDR2 YYDKDF (reference sequence). V lost 1 base to trimming and J lost 1 base; unmatched junction nucleotides: 19. The CDR3 has 21 amino acids. In DNA form, the CDR3 reads TGTGCCACCAGCAGAGCATCCTGGCGGGGGGCTCGCATCAGGGGCACAGATACGCAGTATTTT. Protein product: CATSRASWRGARIRGTDTQYF.